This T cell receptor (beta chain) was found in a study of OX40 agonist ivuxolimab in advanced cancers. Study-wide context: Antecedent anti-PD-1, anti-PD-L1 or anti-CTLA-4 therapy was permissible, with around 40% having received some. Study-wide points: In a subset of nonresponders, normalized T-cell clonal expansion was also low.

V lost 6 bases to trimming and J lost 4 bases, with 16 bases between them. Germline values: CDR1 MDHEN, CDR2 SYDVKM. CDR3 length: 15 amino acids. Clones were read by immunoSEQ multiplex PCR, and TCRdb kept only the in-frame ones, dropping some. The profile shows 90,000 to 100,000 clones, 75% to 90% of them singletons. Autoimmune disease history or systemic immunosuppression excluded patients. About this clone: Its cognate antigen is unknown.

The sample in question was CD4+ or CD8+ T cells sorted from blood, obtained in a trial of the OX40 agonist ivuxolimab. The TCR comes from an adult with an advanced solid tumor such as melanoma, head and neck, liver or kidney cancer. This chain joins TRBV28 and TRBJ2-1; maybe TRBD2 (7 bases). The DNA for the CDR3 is TGTGCCAGCAGACGGGGGGCTAGCGGATACAATGAGCAGTTCTTC. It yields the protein CASRRGASGYNEQFF.